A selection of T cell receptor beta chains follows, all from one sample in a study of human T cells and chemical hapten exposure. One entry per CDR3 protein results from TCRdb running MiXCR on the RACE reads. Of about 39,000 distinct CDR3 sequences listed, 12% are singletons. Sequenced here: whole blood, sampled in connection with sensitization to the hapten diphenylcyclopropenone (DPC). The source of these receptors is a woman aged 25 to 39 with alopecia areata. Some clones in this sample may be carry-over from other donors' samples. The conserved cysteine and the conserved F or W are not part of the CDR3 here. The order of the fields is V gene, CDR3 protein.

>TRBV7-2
ASSLASGSRETQY
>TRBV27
ASSPGGGRHEQY
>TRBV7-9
ASSLAGLQETQY
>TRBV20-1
SAGHYGYT
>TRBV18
ASSQGSGGHSNQPQH
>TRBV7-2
ASSTRQGAYNSPLH
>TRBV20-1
SARDKWDSPYNSPLH
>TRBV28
ATDSGQFYNEQF
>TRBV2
ASSEIGFEAF
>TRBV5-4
ASSVDRDNEQF
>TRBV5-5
ASSLGPLVKETQY
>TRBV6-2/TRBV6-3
ASSTGPTGINQPQH
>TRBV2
ASRREIKSNQPQH
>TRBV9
ASNPIGSVGELF
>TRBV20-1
SARAPRGGNQPQH
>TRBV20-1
SASTSTDTQY
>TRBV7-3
ASSLPQGASYSPLH
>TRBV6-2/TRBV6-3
ASSYVRTSVEETQY
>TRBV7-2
ASSVRRTGELF
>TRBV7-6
ASSLQVATNEKLF
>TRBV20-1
SARDLGGFSHEQY
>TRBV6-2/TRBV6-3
AIQHGGDRNTEAF
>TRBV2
ASSGDRGYTDTQY
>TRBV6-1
ASSELTSGQTQY
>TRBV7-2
ASSYRSQNEQF
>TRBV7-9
ASSYDLYQETQY
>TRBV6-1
TSSEQGGGPQH
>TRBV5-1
ASAIDGNTGELF
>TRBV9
ASSVVTGSDTGELF
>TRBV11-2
ASSLAVPGVYTGELF
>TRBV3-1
ASSQDGGGYEQY
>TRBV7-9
ASSPIGWVLT
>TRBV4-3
ASSQDPFRGTAYEQY
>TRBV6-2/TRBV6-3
ASRHTPDSTYTDTQY
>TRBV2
ASRLETQY
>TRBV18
ASSFTGGRSPYEQF
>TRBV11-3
ASSLEEWTSGDEQF
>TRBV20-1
SARSLIEYEQY
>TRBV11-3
ASSTGFGNIQY
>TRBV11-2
ASSLGPAGGSYEQY
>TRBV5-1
ASSSGTSAVTYEQY
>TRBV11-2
ASSWETGDAF
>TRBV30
AWSLWTGMTDTQY
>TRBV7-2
ASSQPLTGHIAGRANEQY
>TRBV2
ASSAQETQY
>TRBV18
ASSPQASSYNSPLH
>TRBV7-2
ASSFEQGWETQY
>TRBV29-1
SVRTANQPQH
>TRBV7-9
ASPDTQY
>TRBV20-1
SAIRLGEQY
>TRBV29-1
SVEGGDYNEQF
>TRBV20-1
SAIRSGLSAF
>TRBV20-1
SASWGLANEQF
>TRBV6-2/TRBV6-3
ASSYRTDTQY
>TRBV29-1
SVDPGQGGNEQF
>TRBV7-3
ASSLTPLPNEQF
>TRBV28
ASSFQRATNEKLF
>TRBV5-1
ASSSTAGTDTQY
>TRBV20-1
SALRGSTDTQY